Listed below are T cell receptor beta chains from one sample, sequenced in a study of radiotherapy plus CTLA-4 blockade in lung cancer. Measured with immunoSEQ multiplex PCR; TCRdb has only the in-frame clones, and not every one. The profile covers approximately 33,000 clones, with 70% to 80% appearing a single time and roughly 7.4% taken by the ten largest. This sample comprised peripheral blood, obtained from a patient treated with radiotherapy plus ipilimumab. The receptors originated from a human donor with non-small cell lung cancer who had stable disease on radiotherapy plus ipilimumab. The conserved cysteine and the conserved F or W are not part of the CDR3 here. Fields, in order: CDR3 protein, J gene, V gene, CDR3 length.

cdr3_aa: ASGRDLQGAYGYT
j_call: TRBJ1-2
v_call: TRBV5-1
cdr3_length: 13

cdr3_aa: ASSPGTGTTDTQY
j_call: TRBJ2-3
v_call: TRBV7-9
cdr3_length: 13

cdr3_aa: ASSPSLANEKLF
j_call: TRBJ1-4
v_call: TRBV18
cdr3_length: 12

cdr3_aa: ASSSRGLTEAF
j_call: TRBJ1-1
v_call: TRBV27
cdr3_length: 11

cdr3_aa: ASSFKGGQAGEQF
j_call: TRBJ2-1
v_call: TRBV11-2
cdr3_length: 13

cdr3_aa: ASSLAPGGTGELF
j_call: TRBJ2-2
v_call: TRBV5-1
cdr3_length: 13

cdr3_aa: ASSPDRANEKLF
j_call: TRBJ1-4
v_call: TRBV18
cdr3_length: 12

cdr3_aa: ASSRDFSTDTQY
j_call: TRBJ2-3
v_call: TRBV10-1
cdr3_length: 12

cdr3_aa: ASSPPNGQPQH
j_call: TRBJ1-5
v_call: TRBV18
cdr3_length: 11

cdr3_aa: ASSPWGGSNQPQH
j_call: TRBJ1-5
v_call: TRBV27
cdr3_length: 13

cdr3_aa: ASSSPGANEQF
j_call: TRBJ2-1
v_call: TRBV11-3
cdr3_length: 11

cdr3_aa: ASSLQTTNAPLH
j_call: TRBJ1-6
v_call: TRBV11-2
cdr3_length: 12

cdr3_aa: AISPVSLRSGNTIY
j_call: TRBJ1-3
v_call: TRBV10-3
cdr3_length: 14

cdr3_aa: ASSFGQPGNIQY
j_call: TRBJ2-4
v_call: TRBV5-6
cdr3_length: 12

cdr3_aa: ASILGTGHEKLF
j_call: TRBJ1-4
v_call: TRBV6-6
cdr3_length: 12

cdr3_aa: ASSLPKGTASYEQY
j_call: TRBJ2-7
v_call: TRBV18
cdr3_length: 14

cdr3_aa: ASSRAENTEAF
j_call: TRBJ1-1
v_call: TRBV7-2
cdr3_length: 11

cdr3_aa: ASRKGITSNQPQH
j_call: TRBJ1-5
v_call: TRBV6-1
cdr3_length: 13

cdr3_aa: ASSLEGARYNEQF
j_call: TRBJ2-1
v_call: TRBV7-9
cdr3_length: 13

cdr3_aa: ASRLERGGMNSPLH
j_call: TRBJ1-6
v_call: TRBV5-1
cdr3_length: 14

cdr3_aa: AIRAGSTEAF
j_call: TRBJ1-1
v_call: TRBV10-3
cdr3_length: 10

cdr3_aa: ARETGVEEKLF
j_call: TRBJ1-4
v_call: TRBV6-5
cdr3_length: 11

cdr3_aa: ASSRAGGTTEAF
j_call: TRBJ1-1
v_call: TRBV7-3
cdr3_length: 12

cdr3_aa: ASSSTRPNSYNEQF
j_call: TRBJ2-1
v_call: TRBV9
cdr3_length: 14

cdr3_aa: ASRDRGFSGANVLT
j_call: TRBJ2-6
v_call: TRBV19
cdr3_length: 14

cdr3_aa: ACPGEGGGEKLF
j_call: TRBJ1-4
v_call: TRBV30
cdr3_length: 12

cdr3_aa: ASSSVSGGYGYT
j_call: TRBJ1-2
v_call: TRBV6-5
cdr3_length: 12

cdr3_aa: ASSNRVKDGTEAF
j_call: TRBJ1-1
v_call: TRBV6-6
cdr3_length: 13

cdr3_aa: ASSQSGYGYT
j_call: TRBJ1-2
v_call: TRBV4-2
cdr3_length: 10

cdr3_aa: ASSLGPSANTGELF
j_call: TRBJ2-2
v_call: TRBV5-8
cdr3_length: 14

cdr3_aa: ASSLGNRAPSPLH
j_call: TRBJ1-6
v_call: TRBV11-2
cdr3_length: 13